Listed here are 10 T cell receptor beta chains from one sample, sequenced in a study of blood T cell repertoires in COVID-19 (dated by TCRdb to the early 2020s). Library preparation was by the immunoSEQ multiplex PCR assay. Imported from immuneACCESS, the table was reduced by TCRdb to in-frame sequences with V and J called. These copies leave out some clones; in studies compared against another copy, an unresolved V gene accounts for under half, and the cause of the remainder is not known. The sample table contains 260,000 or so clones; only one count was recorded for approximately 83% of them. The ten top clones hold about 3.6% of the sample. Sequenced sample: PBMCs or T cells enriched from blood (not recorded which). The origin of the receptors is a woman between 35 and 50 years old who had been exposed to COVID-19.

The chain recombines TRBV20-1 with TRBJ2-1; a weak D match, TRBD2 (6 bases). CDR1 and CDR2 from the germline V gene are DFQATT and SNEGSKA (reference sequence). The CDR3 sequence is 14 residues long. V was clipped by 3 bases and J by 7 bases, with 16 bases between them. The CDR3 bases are TGCAGTGCTAGTCGGCTAGCGAGCCAAAATGAGCAGTTCTTC. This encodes CSASRLASQNEQFF.

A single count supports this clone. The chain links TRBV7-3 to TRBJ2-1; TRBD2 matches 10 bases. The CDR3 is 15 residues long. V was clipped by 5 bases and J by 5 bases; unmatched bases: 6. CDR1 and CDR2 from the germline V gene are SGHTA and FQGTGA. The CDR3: CASSRGLAEDNEQFF. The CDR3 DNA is TGTGCCAGCAGCCGTGGACTAGCGGAAGACAATGAGCAGTTCTTC.

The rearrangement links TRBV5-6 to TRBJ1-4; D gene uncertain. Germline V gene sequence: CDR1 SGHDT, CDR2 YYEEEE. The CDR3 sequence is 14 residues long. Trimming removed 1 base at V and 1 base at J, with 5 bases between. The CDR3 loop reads CASSLPGTNEKLFF. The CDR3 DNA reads TGTGCCAGCAGCTTGCCAGGAACTAATGAAAAACTGTTTTTT.

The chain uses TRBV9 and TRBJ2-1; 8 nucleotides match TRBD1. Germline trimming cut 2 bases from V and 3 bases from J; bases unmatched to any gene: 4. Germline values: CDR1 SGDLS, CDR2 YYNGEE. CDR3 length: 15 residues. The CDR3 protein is CASSVQGADYNEQFF. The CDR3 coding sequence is TGTGCCAGCAGCGTCCAGGGGGCCGACTACAATGAGCAGTTCTTC.

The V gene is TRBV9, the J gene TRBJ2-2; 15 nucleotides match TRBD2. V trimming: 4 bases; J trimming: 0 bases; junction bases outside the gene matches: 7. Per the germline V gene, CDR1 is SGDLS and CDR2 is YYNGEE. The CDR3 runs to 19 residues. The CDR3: CASSPTGTSGGTNTGELFF. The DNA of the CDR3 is TGTGCCAGCAGCCCGACCGGGACTAGCGGGGGGACGAACACCGGGGAGCTGTTTTTT.

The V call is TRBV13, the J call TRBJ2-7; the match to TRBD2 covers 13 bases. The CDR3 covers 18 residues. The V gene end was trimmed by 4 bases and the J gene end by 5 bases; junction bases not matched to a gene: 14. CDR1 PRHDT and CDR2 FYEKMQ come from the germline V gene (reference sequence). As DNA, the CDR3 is TGTGCCAGCAGCTCCCGGACTAGCGGGGGTGACCTTCTCCACGAGCAGTACTTC. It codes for CASSSRTSGGDLLHEQYF.

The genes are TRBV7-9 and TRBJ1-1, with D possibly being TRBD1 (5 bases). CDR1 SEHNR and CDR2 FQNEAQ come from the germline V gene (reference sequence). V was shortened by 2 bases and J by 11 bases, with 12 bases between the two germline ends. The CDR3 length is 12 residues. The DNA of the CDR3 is TGTGCCAGCAGCTTAATGGGACTCGGGGCTTTCTTT. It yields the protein CASSLMGLGAFF.

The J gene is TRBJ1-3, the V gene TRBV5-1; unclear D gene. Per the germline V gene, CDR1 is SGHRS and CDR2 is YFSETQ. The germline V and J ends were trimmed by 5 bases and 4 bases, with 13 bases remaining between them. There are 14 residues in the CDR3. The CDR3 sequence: CASRERISGNTIYF. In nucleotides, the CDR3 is TGCGCCAGCAGGGAGAGAATATCCGGAAACACCATATATTTT.

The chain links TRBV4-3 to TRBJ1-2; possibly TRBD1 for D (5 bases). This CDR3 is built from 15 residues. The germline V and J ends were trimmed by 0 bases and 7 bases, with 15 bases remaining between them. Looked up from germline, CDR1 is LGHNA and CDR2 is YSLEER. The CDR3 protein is CASSQDESGFLGYTF. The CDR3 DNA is TGCGCCAGCAGCCAAGATGAATCAGGGTTCCTTGGCTACACCTTC.

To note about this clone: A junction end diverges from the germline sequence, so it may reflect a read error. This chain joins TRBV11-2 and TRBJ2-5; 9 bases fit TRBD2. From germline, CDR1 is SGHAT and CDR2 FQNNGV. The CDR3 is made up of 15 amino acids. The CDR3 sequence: CASSLAGVDTETQYF. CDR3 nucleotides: TGTGCCAGCAGTTTAGCGGGGGTTGATACGGAGACCCAGTACTTC.